Listed below are T cell receptor beta chains from one sample, sequenced in a study of cytomegalovirus exposure and HLA in healthy donors. Some clones are missing from TCRdb's copy, which holds only in-frame ones; the method was immunoSEQ multiplex PCR. The data show 90,000 to 120,000 clones, 77% seen once. Input material: PBMCs. These receptors were obtained from a male donor in good health and CMV-seronegative. CDR3s include the opening cysteine and the closing phenylalanine or tryptophan. The D gene is left open where the match is weak. Clone sizes are given selectively: once, few, many, or a class where the clone is expanded.

J	V	D	size	DNA	CDR3
TRBJ2-7	TRBV28	TRBD1	NA	TGTGCCAGCAGGGAGACCGGGACAGGGGAGGACGAGCAGTACTTC	CASRETGTGEDEQYF
TRBJ2-4	TRBV14	NA	once	TGTGCCAGCAGCTCAACAGGAACCAAAAACATTCAGTACTTC	CASSSTGTKNIQYF
TRBJ2-4	TRBV9	TRBD1	NA	TGTGCCAGCGCAAGGGACAGAGACACCAAAAACATTCAGTACTTC	CASARDRDTKNIQYF
TRBJ2-7	TRBV28	TRBD1	NA	TGTGCCAGCAGTTCCGGACAGGGGCTTTTGGACGAGCAGTACTTC	CASSSGQGLLDEQYF
TRBJ1-5	TRBV2	NA	NA	TGTGCCAGCAGTGAGGGGGGGAGCAATCAGCCCCAGCATTTT	CASSEGGSNQPQHF
TRBJ1-1	TRBV27	NA	NA	TGTGCCAGCAGTTTATCATCAGGGATGAACACTGAAGCTTTCTTT	CASSLSSGMNTEAFF
TRBJ2-5	TRBV18	NA	NA	TGTGCCAGCTCACATTCGGGAGTAGTTAGGGAGACCCAGTACTTC	CASSHSGVVRETQYF
TRBJ1-1	TRBV30	NA	NA	TGTGCCTGGATTCTCAGAAAGACTGAAGCTTTCTTT	CAWILRKTEAFF
TRBJ1-2	TRBV6-1	TRBD1	NA	TGTGCCAGCAGTCAGAGCGGGACAGGGTTCTATGGCTACACCTTC	CASSQSGTGFYGYTF
TRBJ2-1	TRBV6-5	NA	once	TGTGCCAGCAGTTACCTTAGAGGGAATGAGCAGTTCTTC	CASSYLRGNEQFF
TRBJ2-2	TRBV2	TRBD2	NA	TGTGCCAGCACCGAGTGGACTAGCGGGGGGTCCGGGGAGCTGTTTTTT	CASTEWTSGGSGELFF
TRBJ2-1	TRBV5-1	TRBD1	NA	TGCGCCAGCAGCCAAGACAGGGGGCAGGACAATGAGCAGTTCTTC	CASSQDRGQDNEQFF
TRBJ1-5	TRBV28	NA	few	TGTGCCAGCAGTTTGCCCATCAGGGTTCCCCATCAGCCCCAGCATTTT	CASSLPIRVPHQPQHF
TRBJ1-2	TRBV4-2	TRBD1	NA	TGTGCCAGCAGCCAAGCTACAGGGGACTATGGCTACACCTTC	CASSQATGDYGYTF
TRBJ1-3	TRBV7-6	NA	NA	TGTGCCAGCCTCCCGGGATTTTCAGGAAACACCATATATTTT	CASLPGFSGNTIYF
TRBJ1-5	TRBV2	NA	NA	TGTGCCAGCAGTGAACACAGCCCCAATCAGCCCCAGCATTTT	CASSEHSPNQPQHF
TRBJ2-7	TRBV5-1	NA	NA	TGCGCCAGCAGCTTGGCGGACACGAGCTCCTACGAGCAGTACTTC	CASSLADTSSYEQYF
TRBJ1-3	TRBV14	NA	few	TGTGCCAGCAGCCAAGCCGTTGTCGGTGGAAACACCATATATTTT	CASSQAVVGGNTIYF
TRBJ1-2	TRBV6-5	NA	NA	TGTGCCAGCAGTTACTCCCCCGGCTATGGCTACACCTTC	CASSYSPGYGYTF
TRBJ1-5	TRBV4-1	NA	once	TGCGCCAGCAGCCAAGACGGGAGGTACTTTAGCAATCAGCCCCAGCATTTT	CASSQDGRYFSNQPQHF
TRBJ2-7	TRBV6-6	TRBD1	NA	TGTGCCAGCAGGCGAGACAGGGGGCAAGTGGAGTACGAGCAGTACTTC	CASRRDRGQVEYEQYF
TRBJ2-7	TRBV7-8	NA	NA	TGTGCCAGCAGCAACCGACAGATAGCACCCTACGAGCAGTACTTC	CASSNRQIAPYEQYF
TRBJ2-7	TRBV29-1	TRBD2	NA	TGCAGCGTTACTAGCGGGAGCTCCTACGAGCAGTACTTC	CSVTSGSSYEQYF
TRBJ2-7	TRBV12-5	NA	NA	TGTGCTAGTGGTTTGTTCGGGGATACCTACGAGCAGTACTTC	CASGLFGDTYEQYF
TRBJ2-4	TRBV7-3	NA	NA	TGTGCCAGCAGCTTCCGACAGTTAAAAAACATTCAGTACTTC	CASSFRQLKNIQYF
TRBJ1-2	TRBV5-6	NA	NA	TGTGCCAGCAGCTTGGGGACAGAGAACTATGGCTACACCTTC	CASSLGTENYGYTF
TRBJ1-5	TRBV2	TRBD1	few	TGTGCCAGCAGAGACAGGGTTTCTAGCAATCAGCCCCAGCATTTT	CASRDRVSSNQPQHF
TRBJ2-6	TRBV4-2	TRBD2	NA	TGTGCCAGCAGCCCGACTAGCGGGAGTGGGGCCAACGTCCTGACTTTC	CASSPTSGSGANVLTF
TRBJ2-1	TRBV5-1	TRBD2	NA	TGCGCCAGCAGCTTGGGACTAGCGGGGGGGAGGAATGAGCAGTTCTTC	CASSLGLAGGRNEQFF
TRBJ2-5	TRBV7-9	NA	NA	TGTGCCAGCAGCTTACTTCTAGCAGGCCCTATAGAGACCCAGTACTTC	CASSLLLAGPIETQYF
TRBJ2-7	TRBV6-5	NA	NA	TGTGCCAGCAGTGACGCAGGGGGGTCCTACGAGCAGTACTTC	CASSDAGGSYEQYF
TRBJ2-1	TRBV5-6	NA	few	TGTGCCAGCAGCTCCCTCGGCTCCTACAATGAGCAGTTCTTC	CASSSLGSYNEQFF
TRBJ1-1	TRBV19	TRBD1	once	TGTGCCAGTAGGTCCGACAGGGGCCCGGCTCGGACTGAAGCTTTCTTT	CASRSDRGPARTEAFF
TRBJ2-3	TRBV7-2	TRBD1	NA	TGTGCCAGCAGCTCCCAGACAGGGCGGACAGATACGCAGTATTTT	CASSSQTGRTDTQYF
TRBJ2-5	TRBV7-3	TRBD2	once	TGTGCCAGCAGCTTAGCGGGAGCGGTGGGGGAGCAGTACTTC	CASSLAGAVGEQYF
TRBJ2-7	TRBV7-9	TRBD2	few	TGTGCCAGCAGCTTCTCCGGACTAGCGGGAAGGTACGAGCAGTACTTC	CASSFSGLAGRYEQYF
TRBJ1-2	TRBV5-1	TRBD1	NA	TGCGCCAGCAGCAGCCCGGGACAGACCTATGGCTACACCTTC	CASSSPGQTYGYTF